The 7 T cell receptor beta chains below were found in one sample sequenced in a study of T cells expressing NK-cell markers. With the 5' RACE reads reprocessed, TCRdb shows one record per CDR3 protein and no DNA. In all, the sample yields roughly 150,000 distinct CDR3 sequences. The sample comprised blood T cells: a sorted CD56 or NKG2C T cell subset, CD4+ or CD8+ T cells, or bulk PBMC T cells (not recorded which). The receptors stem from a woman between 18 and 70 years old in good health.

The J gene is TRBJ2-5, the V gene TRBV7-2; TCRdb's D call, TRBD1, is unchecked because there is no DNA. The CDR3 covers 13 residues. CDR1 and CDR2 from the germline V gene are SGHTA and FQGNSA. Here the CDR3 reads CATSTGWRETQYF.

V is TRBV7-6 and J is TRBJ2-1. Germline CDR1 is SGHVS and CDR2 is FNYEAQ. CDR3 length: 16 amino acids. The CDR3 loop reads CASSSSTTSSYNEQFF.

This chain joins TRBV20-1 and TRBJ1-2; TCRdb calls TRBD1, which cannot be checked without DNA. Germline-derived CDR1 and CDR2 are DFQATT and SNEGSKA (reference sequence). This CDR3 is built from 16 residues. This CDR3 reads CSARTGTGVLNYGYTF.

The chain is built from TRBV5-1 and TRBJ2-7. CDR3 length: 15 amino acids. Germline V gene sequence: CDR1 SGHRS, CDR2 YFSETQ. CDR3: CASSIGLAAGYEQYF.

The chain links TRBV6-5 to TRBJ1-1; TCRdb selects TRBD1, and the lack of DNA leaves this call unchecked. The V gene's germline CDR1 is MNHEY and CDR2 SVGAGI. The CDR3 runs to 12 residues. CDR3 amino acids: CASSSSRGAAFF.

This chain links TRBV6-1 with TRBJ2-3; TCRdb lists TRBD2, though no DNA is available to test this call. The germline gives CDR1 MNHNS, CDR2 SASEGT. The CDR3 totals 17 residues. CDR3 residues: CASSGGLADREADTQYF.

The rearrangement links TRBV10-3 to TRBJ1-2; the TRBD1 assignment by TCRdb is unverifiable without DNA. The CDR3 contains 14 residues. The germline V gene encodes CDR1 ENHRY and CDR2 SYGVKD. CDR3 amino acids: CATHQGQGVYGYTF.